The 9 T cell receptor beta chains listed next were all sequenced from one sample in a study of T-cell reconstitution after alpha-beta-depleted transplantation in children. Unique molecular identifiers were used to barcode this TCRbeta library. TCRdb reprocessed the PCR reads via MiXCR and lists one record per CDR3 protein. The sample has about 540,000 distinct CDR3 sequences; about 16% are singletons. This sample comprised PBMCs from the stem cell graft donor, obtained from the stem cell graft. The receptors here all came from a human donor who donated a stem cell graft to a child with acute lymphoblastic leukemia.

This clonotype came up a few times. V usage is TRBV12-3 or TRBV12-4 and J usage is TRBJ2-7; possibly TRBD1 for D (6 bases). Between the trimmed V and J ends, which lost 5 bases and 7 bases, there was a span of 21 bases. The CDR3 totals 15 residues. CDR3 amino acids: CASSLLSTGLDEQYF. The CDR3 DNA reads as TGTGCCAGCAGTCTACTCAGCACAGGGCTAGATGAGCAGTACTTC.

This chain connects TRBV13 to TRBJ2-3, with 11 bases that match TRBD1. The trim removed 5 bases at V and 4 bases at J, leaving 5 bases unmatched. This CDR3 is 15 amino acids long. Germline V gene data show CDR1 as PRHDT and CDR2 as FYEKMQ (reference sequence). Here the CDR3 DNA reads TGTGCCAGCAGCCGGACAGGGGGCAACGCAGATACGCAGTATTTT. The encoded protein is CASSRTGGNADTQYF.

V and J are TRBV9 and TRBJ1-3, with TRBD1 as a possible D gene (6 bases). CDR3 length equals 15 residues. Looked up from germline, CDR1 is SGDLS and CDR2 is YYNGEE. Trimming stripped 6 bases from V and 1 base from J, with 14 bases between. The CDR3, as DNA: TGTGCCAGCAACTCCGGGGGCTCATCTGGAAACACCATATATTTT. Amino acid sequence: CASNSGGSSGNTIYF.

A few counts support this clonotype. CDR3 bases: TGCGCCAGCAGCTTGAATTTAATCCCCGAGCAGTTCTTC. It yields the protein CASSLNLIPEQFF. This chain connects TRBV5-1 to TRBJ2-1; D is unresolved. The V gene's germline CDR1 is SGHRS and CDR2 YFSETQ. CDR3 length: 13 residues. Trimming pared 1 base from V and 10 bases from J, leaving 12 bases between. The entire variable domain, with the rest obtained from reference TRBV5-1 and TRBJ2-1, is as follows: KAGVTQTPRYLIKTRGQQVTLSCSPISGHRSVSWYQQTPGQGLQFLFEYFSETQRNKGNFPGRFSGRQFSNSRSEMNVSTLELGDSALYLCASSLNLIPEQFFGPGTRLTVL.

The V gene is TRBV5-1, the J gene TRBJ2-7; TRBD1 aligns across 7 bases. The germline CDR1 and CDR2 sequences are SGHRS and YFSETQ. V lost 5 bases, J lost 1 base, and 6 bases stayed unmatched. The length of the CDR3 is 14 residues. The CDR3 sequence is CASSYRGLSYEQYF. CDR3 DNA: TGCGCCAGCAGTTACAGGGGTTTATCCTACGAGCAGTACTTC.

In this sample, this clonotype turned up a few times. The chain combines TRBV9 with TRBJ2-5; 16 nucleotides match TRBD2. Germline CDR1 and CDR2: SGDLS and YYNGEE. The length of the CDR3 is 19 residues. The V gene end was trimmed by 1 base and the J gene end by 0 bases; junction bases not matched to a gene: 6. The CDR3 reads CASSVSGTSGRGYQETQYF. The CDR3 coding sequence is TGTGCCAGCAGCGTATCCGGGACTAGCGGGAGGGGGTACCAAGAGACCCAGTACTTC.

The chain carries TRBV2 and TRBJ2-2; perhaps TRBD1 as D (5 bases). The CDR3 is made up of 15 amino acids. CDR1 is SNHLY and CDR2 is FYNNEI in the germline V gene. Trimming removed 8 bases from V and 0 bases from J, with 13 bases in between. The CDR3 nucleotides read TGTGCCAGCTATCCAATAGGGGCGAACACCGGGGAGCTGTTTTTT. Translation: CASYPIGANTGELFF. Variable domain in full (rest from reference TRBV2 and TRBJ2-2): EPEVTQTPSHQVTQMGQEVILRCVPISNHLYFYWYRQILGQKVEFLVSFYNNEISEKSEIFDDQFSVERPDGSNFTLKIRSTKLEDSAMYFCASYPIGANTGELFFGEGSRLTVL.

This clonotype has only a few counts. The chain joins TRBV4-1 to TRBJ2-7; D call uncertain. The ends were cut back, 0 bases at V and 2 bases at J, with 8 bases in the middle. Germline CDR1 reads MGHRA; CDR2 reads YSYEKL. The CDR3 has 14 amino acids. This CDR3 reads CASSQEHRAYEQYF. CDR3 nucleotides: TGCGCCAGCAGCCAAGAACATCGGGCCTACGAGCAGTACTTC.

This rearrangement joins TRBV4-1 to TRBJ2-1, with a possible D match to TRBD2 (6 bases). Trimming took off 1 base at V and 2 bases at J, with 9 bases between the two ends. This CDR3 region has 15 residues. Germline lookup yields CDR1 MGHRA and CDR2 YSYEKL. The DNA of the CDR3 is TGCGCCAGCAGCCAAGTGCTAGCGACCTACAATGAGCAGTTCTTC. This gives the protein CASSQVLATYNEQFF.